This is a list of T cell receptor beta chains from one sample in a study of blood T cells in healthy people across ages. From the 5' RACE reads, TCRdb called clonotypes with MiXCR, one entry per CDR3 protein. Here the sample spans hundreds of thousands of distinct CDR3 sequences, 20% to 30% being singletons. The sample was also linked to a second study, of T cells of mothers and their children.

The specimen was blood. The source of these receptors is a boy younger than 18 in good health. Both conserved end residues are part of each CDR3. Expanded clones get a size class; other rows say once, few or many, or leave the size out.

cdr3_aa: CASRAQGGEQFF
clone_size: few
j_call: -
v_call: TRBV6-1

cdr3_aa: CASSPPGPTSYNEQFF
clone_size: -
j_call: TRBJ2-1
v_call: TRBV12-3/TRBV12-4

cdr3_aa: CASSQDSLPGALTDTQYF
clone_size: -
j_call: TRBJ2-3
v_call: TRBV4-3

cdr3_aa: CASSLGTSYEQYF
clone_size: many
j_call: TRBJ2-7
v_call: TRBV27

cdr3_aa: CASSLETGPEAFF
clone_size: few
j_call: TRBJ1-1
v_call: TRBV11-2

cdr3_aa: CASKPGQGNEKLFF
clone_size: -
j_call: TRBJ1-4
v_call: TRBV6-1

cdr3_aa: CASSPPVRRQGPSETQYF
clone_size: -
j_call: TRBJ2-5
v_call: TRBV28

cdr3_aa: CATSRDFGDRLNTEAFF
clone_size: -
j_call: TRBJ1-1
v_call: TRBV15

cdr3_aa: CASSATGTSLPQETQYF
clone_size: -
j_call: TRBJ2-5
v_call: TRBV9

cdr3_aa: CASSFRGAQETQYF
clone_size: many
j_call: TRBJ2-5
v_call: TRBV7-2

cdr3_aa: CASSSDRENTEASF
clone_size: -
j_call: TRBJ1-1
v_call: TRBV21-1

cdr3_aa: CATSRDSGLGETQYF
clone_size: -
j_call: -
v_call: TRBV15

cdr3_aa: CASTIDRGTGELFF
clone_size: -
j_call: TRBJ2-2
v_call: TRBV5-1

cdr3_aa: CATSDFRHDRIGETQYF
clone_size: few
j_call: -
v_call: TRBV24-1

cdr3_aa: CASSREGYNEQFF
clone_size: -
j_call: TRBJ2-1
v_call: TRBV4-3

cdr3_aa: CASATGSLNEKLFF
clone_size: -
j_call: TRBJ1-4
v_call: TRBV9

cdr3_aa: CSAQDVGNTIYF
clone_size: -
j_call: TRBJ1-3
v_call: TRBV20-1

cdr3_aa: CAVNPRGDIYGYTF
clone_size: few
j_call: TRBJ1-2
v_call: TRBV6-5

cdr3_aa: CASSSGTVPYEQYF
clone_size: -
j_call: TRBJ2-7
v_call: TRBV12-3/TRBV12-4

cdr3_aa: CAAGLGGTQYF
clone_size: few
j_call: TRBJ2-5
v_call: TRBV10-3

cdr3_aa: CASSLAPEGAVRSNQPQHF
clone_size: -
j_call: TRBJ1-5
v_call: TRBV7-9

cdr3_aa: CASSLVRDEQYF
clone_size: many
j_call: TRBJ2-7
v_call: TRBV7-9

cdr3_aa: CASSYSIGDAIRAFF
clone_size: few
j_call: TRBJ1-1
v_call: TRBV6-5

cdr3_aa: CSAKGNEQFF
clone_size: few
j_call: TRBJ2-1
v_call: TRBV20-1

cdr3_aa: CASSFASGGNEQFF
clone_size: -
j_call: TRBJ2-1
v_call: TRBV7-9

cdr3_aa: CASSESMGRGVQETQYF
clone_size: few
j_call: -
v_call: TRBV2

cdr3_aa: CASSRTAEAFF
clone_size: -
j_call: TRBJ1-1
v_call: TRBV7-2

cdr3_aa: CASSPRTEAYEQYF
clone_size: few
j_call: TRBJ2-7
v_call: TRBV9

cdr3_aa: CASSPRIGVLQQFF
clone_size: -
j_call: -
v_call: TRBV7-2

cdr3_aa: CSAPKAPALGGKLFF
clone_size: -
j_call: TRBJ1-4
v_call: TRBV20-1

cdr3_aa: CASSSSGGSTDTQYF
clone_size: many
j_call: TRBJ2-3
v_call: TRBV7-9

cdr3_aa: CVSSRGTASYNEQFF
clone_size: -
j_call: TRBJ2-1
v_call: TRBV28

cdr3_aa: CASSQLLAGDHEQYF
clone_size: few
j_call: -
v_call: TRBV4-3

cdr3_aa: CASSEYDWDGYTF
clone_size: -
j_call: TRBJ1-2
v_call: TRBV25-1

cdr3_aa: CASSLQGSNEKLFF
clone_size: -
j_call: TRBJ1-4
v_call: TRBV12-3/TRBV12-4

cdr3_aa: CASSLGLPANYGYTF
clone_size: few
j_call: TRBJ1-2
v_call: TRBV28

cdr3_aa: CASSILTGSYEQYF
clone_size: -
j_call: TRBJ2-7
v_call: TRBV28

cdr3_aa: CASSLYLAGGPTLDDEQFF
clone_size: few
j_call: TRBJ2-1
v_call: TRBV28

cdr3_aa: CPISDGDPSYNEQFF
clone_size: -
j_call: TRBJ2-1
v_call: TRBV10-3

cdr3_aa: CASAGGSYEQYF
clone_size: few
j_call: TRBJ2-7
v_call: TRBV19

cdr3_aa: CASRRQGRENIQYF
clone_size: -
j_call: TRBJ2-4
v_call: TRBV6-1

cdr3_aa: CSVAKPPGNEKLFF
clone_size: -
j_call: TRBJ1-4
v_call: TRBV29-1